Each of the 10 T cell receptor beta chains below was sequenced from the same sample in a study of blood T cell repertoires in COVID-19. Sequencing used immunoSEQ multiplex PCR; TCRdb keeps in-frame clones, though not all of them. The table includes 250,000 to 300,000 clones, approximately 86% detected once. Material for sequencing was peripheral blood. The receptors stem from a man in his late teens or twenties with active or convalescent COVID-19.

Comment on this clone: One base away lies a much larger clone, so this may be a sequencing read error. The V gene is TRBV7-9, the J gene TRBJ2-3, with D uncertain. The CDR3 is 13 amino acids. The germline V gene has CDR1 SEHNR and CDR2 FQNEAQ (reference sequence). The V and J ends lost 2 bases and 6 bases respectively, with 9 bases between them. CDR3 protein: CASSLNPGDTQYF. CDR3 bases: TGTGCCAGCAGCTTAAACCCCGGGGATACGCAGTATTTT.

The chain carries TRBV12-3 or TRBV12-4 and TRBJ1-2; 8 nucleotides match TRBD1. Trimming cost V 1 base and J 7 bases; bases outside gene matches: 2. This CDR3 region has 13 residues. CDR3 protein: CASSLGQGFGYTF. CDR3 DNA: TGTGCCAGCAGTTTAGGACAGGGGTTTGGCTACACCTTC.

The V gene is TRBV10-2, the J gene TRBJ1-2; a weak D match, TRBD1 (5 bases). Looked up from germline, CDR1 is WSHSY and CDR2 is SAAADI. The CDR3 length is 13 residues. V gave up 8 bases and J gave up 6 bases, with 16 bases separating them. CDR3 DNA sequence: TGCGCCAGCTTCGATTCAGGGCAACATGGCTACACCTTC. This encodes CASFDSGQHGYTF.

The chain couples TRBV2 to TRBJ2-6; D is unresolved. CDR3 length: 16 residues. Trimming removed 0 bases from V and 2 bases from J, with 8 bases in between. CDR1 and CDR2 from the germline V gene are SNHLY and FYNNEI. The CDR3 DNA reads TGTGCCAGCAGTGAAGCTAGATTGGCTGGGGCCAACGTCCTGACTTTC. Protein: CASSEARLAGANVLTF.

The chain is built from TRBV10-1 and TRBJ1-5, with D unclear. V was shortened by 5 bases and J by 0 bases, with 17 bases between the two germline ends. The CDR3 has 17 amino acids. The germline gives CDR1 WNHNN, CDR2 SYGVQD (reference sequence). CDR3: CASSQDGGIYSNQPQHF. DNA for the CDR3: TGCGCCAGCAGTCAGGACGGCGGGATCTATAGCAATCAGCCCCAGCATTTT.

This clone appeared once. The chain couples TRBV5-1 to TRBJ2-2; 11 bases map to TRBD1. The germline V gene has CDR1 SGHRS and CDR2 YFSETQ. The CDR3 loop spans 19 amino acids. V trimming: 3 bases; J trimming: 6 bases; junction bases outside the gene matches: 16. The CDR3 protein is CASSSDGTGGSVSAGELFF. The CDR3 DNA is TGCGCCAGCAGCTCAGATGGGACAGGGGGATCAGTTAGCGCCGGGGAGCTGTTTTTT. Supplemented by reference TRBV5-1 and TRBJ2-2, the full variable domain reads KAGVTQTPRYLIKTRGQQVTLSCSPISGHRSVSWYQQTPGQGLQFLFEYFSETQRNKGNFPGRFSGRQFSNSRSEMNVSTLELGDSALYLCASSSDGTGGSVSAGELFFGEGSRLTVL.

The V call is TRBV6-5, the J call TRBJ2-1; 9 nucleotides agree with TRBD2. Germline CDR1 reads MNHEY; CDR2 reads SVGAGI. Germline trimming cut 5 bases from V and 5 bases from J; bases unmatched to any gene: 7. The CDR3 contains 15 residues. CDR3 coding DNA: TGTGCCAGCAGTCGCGGGACTAGCTTCGACAATGAGCAGTTCTTC. This encodes CASSRGTSFDNEQFF.

The rearrangement links TRBV30 to TRBJ1-5; D unresolved. The CDR3 has 14 amino acids. V was clipped by 0 bases and J by 1 base, with 7 bases between them. CDR1 GTSNPN and CDR2 SVGIG come from the germline V gene (reference sequence). CDR3 bases: TGTGCCTGGAGTGTATCCTCGAGCAATCAGCCCCAGCATTTT. This encodes CAWSVSSSNQPQHF.

V and J are TRBV3-1 (or the pseudogene TRBV3-2) and TRBJ1-2, with TRBD1 as a possible D gene (5 bases). The V end lost 4 bases, the J end lost 2 bases, and 17 bases lay between the germline ends. The CDR3 has 16 residues. The V gene's germline CDR1 is LGHDT and CDR2 YNNKEL (reference sequence). CDR3 in amino acids: CASSPISGTANYGYTF. CDR3 nucleotides: TGTGCCAGCAGCCCAATCTCCGGGACTGCAAACTATGGCTACACCTTC.

The chain has TRBV5-8 and TRBJ2-1; perhaps TRBD1 as D (7 bases). Germline-derived CDR1 and CDR2 are SGHTS and YDEGEE. The length of the CDR3 is 16 residues. With 0 bases removed from V and 9 bases from J, the gap between germline ends came to 19 bases. The CDR3: CASSLAGGRTRFEQFF. The CDR3 region has the DNA TGTGCCAGCAGCTTGGCAGGGGGGCGAACCCGCTTTGAGCAGTTCTTC.